Below are 9 T cell receptor beta chains sequenced from a single sample in a study of shared clonotypes between healthy human individuals. The protocol was immunoSEQ multiplex PCR, while the TCRdb copy is restricted to in-frame clones and leaves out a portion. The sample has 2 million to 3 million clones, roughly 93% seen once. Specimen: naive CD4+ T cells from PBMCs. Subset reported: CD45RA+ positively selected. These receptors were obtained from a man younger than 30 in good health. Some clones in this sample may be carry-over from other donors' samples.

V is TRBV7-6 and J is TRBJ2-1; TRBD2 agrees at 9 bases. This CDR3 is 16 amino acids long. V was pared by 5 bases and J by 7 bases, with 12 bases of the junction left unmatched. Per the germline V gene, CDR1 is SGHVS and CDR2 is FNYEAQ. The CDR3 loop is CASSEGLAGVSNEQFF. DNA for the CDR3: TGTGCCAGCAGCGAGGGGTTAGCGGGAGTCTCGAATGAGCAGTTCTTC.

This clone was recorded only once. V is TRBV2 and J is TRBJ2-7, with 7 bases aligning to TRBD1. V was clipped by 5 bases and J by 4 bases; unmatched bases: 11. Per germline, CDR1 SNHLY and CDR2 FYNNEI. CDR3 length: 15 residues. The CDR3: CASSIRPGQTYEQYF. Written as DNA, the CDR3 is TGTGCCAGCAGTATAAGACCGGGACAGACATACGAGCAGTACTTC.

V gene TRBV20-1 combines with J gene TRBJ2-1; D call uncertain. V lost 5 bases and J lost 8, with 10 bases in between. CDR1 and CDR2 from the germline V gene are DFQATT and SNEGSKA (reference sequence). This CDR3 is 11 amino acids long. CDR3: CSAFETDEQFF. For the CDR3, the DNA is TGCAGTGCTTTCGAGACGGATGAGCAGTTCTTC.

The chain carries TRBV6-1 and TRBJ1-1; TRBD1 matches 9 bases. CDR1 MNHNS and CDR2 SASEGT come from the germline V gene. The V and J ends lost 7 bases and 10 bases, in that order; junction bases with no gene match: 7. The CDR3 has 12 residues. CDR3 in amino acids: CASTPQGARAFF. CDR3 DNA sequence: TGTGCCAGCACCCCACAGGGGGCTCGAGCTTTCTTT.

The chain is built from TRBV5-1 and TRBJ1-1, with unresolved D. V was trimmed by 3 bases and J by 6 bases, leaving 12 bases between them. The CDR3 has 13 amino acids. Germline V gene sequence: CDR1 SGHRS, CDR2 YFSETQ. The CDR3, as DNA: TGCGCCAGCAGCTCTCAACCTACGTCTGAAGCTTTCTTT. It codes for CASSSQPTSEAFF. Drawing the rest from reference TRBV5-1 and TRBJ1-1, the complete variable domain is KAGVTQTPRYLIKTRGQQVTLSCSPISGHRSVSWYQQTPGQGLQFLFEYFSETQRNKGNFPGRFSGRQFSNSRSEMNVSTLELGDSALYLCASSSQPTSEAFFGQGTRLTVV.

This chain links TRBV5-1 with TRBJ2-3, with 7 bases matching TRBD2. J gave up 4 bases and V 4 bases, and 6 bases lay outside the gene matches. The CDR3 is 14 amino acids. CDR1 is SGHRS and CDR2 is YFSETQ in the germline V gene. DNA of the CDR3: TGCGCCAGCAGCCGGACGGCGGGGGCAGATACGCAGTATTTT. Protein sequence: CASSRTAGADTQYF.

This chain connects TRBV6-4 to TRBJ2-7; 8 bases agree with TRBD2. There are 19 residues in the CDR3. Germline loops: CDR1 MRHNA, CDR2 SNTAGT. The V and J ends lost 6 bases and 0 bases, in that order; junction bases with no gene match: 19. CDR3 nucleotides: TGTGCCAGCAGGAGGGGTGAGGCTAGCGGGCCACCCGTCTCCTACGAGCAGTACTTC. The encoded protein is CASRRGEASGPPVSYEQYF.

The V call is TRBV5-4, the J call TRBJ1-2; D remains unclear. Trimming removed 0 bases at V and 7 bases at J, with 13 bases between. This CDR3 is 14 amino acids long. Germline V CDR1 and CDR2: SGHNT, YYREEE (reference sequence). The CDR3 sequence: CASSLEQSGRGYTF. Here the CDR3 DNA reads TGTGCCAGCAGCTTGGAACAGTCCGGACGTGGCTACACCTTC.

The V call is TRBV28, the J call TRBJ2-3; D is uncertain. Trimming cost V 5 bases and J 2 bases, with 5 bases left between them. CDR3 size: 12 residues. The V gene's germline CDR1 is MDHEN and CDR2 SYDVKM. CDR3 DNA sequence: TGTGCCAGCAGTGTCGTCACAGATACGCAGTATTTT. It codes for CASSVVTDTQYF. Drawing the rest from reference TRBV28 and TRBJ2-3, the complete variable domain is DVKVTQSSRYLVKRTGEKVFLECVQDMDHENMFWYRQDPGLGLRLIYFSYDVKMKEKGDIPEGYSVSREKKERFSLILESASTNQTSMYLCASSVVTDTQYFGPGTRLTVL.